This T cell receptor beta chain came from a study of blood T cell repertoires in COVID-19. CDR3 length equals 17 residues. In germline, CDR1 is SGHNT, CDR2 YYREEE (reference sequence). The ends lost 4 bases at V and 2 bases at J; junction bases unmatched: 9. Profiled with immunoSEQ multiplex PCR; TCRdb holds only in-frame clones, not every one. The sample lists around 130,000 clones, more than 70% seen once, with 3% to 5% in the top ten. The sample taken for sequencing was peripheral blood. The V gene is TRBV5-4, the J gene TRBJ1-1, with 12 bases fitting TRBD1. This clonotype was sampled from a man aged 55 to 69 with acute or convalescent COVID-19. CDR3 DNA: TGTGCCAGCAGCCTCCCGGGACAGGGGGCCTCCAACACTGAAGCTTTCTTT. The encoded protein is CASSLPGQGASNTEAFF.